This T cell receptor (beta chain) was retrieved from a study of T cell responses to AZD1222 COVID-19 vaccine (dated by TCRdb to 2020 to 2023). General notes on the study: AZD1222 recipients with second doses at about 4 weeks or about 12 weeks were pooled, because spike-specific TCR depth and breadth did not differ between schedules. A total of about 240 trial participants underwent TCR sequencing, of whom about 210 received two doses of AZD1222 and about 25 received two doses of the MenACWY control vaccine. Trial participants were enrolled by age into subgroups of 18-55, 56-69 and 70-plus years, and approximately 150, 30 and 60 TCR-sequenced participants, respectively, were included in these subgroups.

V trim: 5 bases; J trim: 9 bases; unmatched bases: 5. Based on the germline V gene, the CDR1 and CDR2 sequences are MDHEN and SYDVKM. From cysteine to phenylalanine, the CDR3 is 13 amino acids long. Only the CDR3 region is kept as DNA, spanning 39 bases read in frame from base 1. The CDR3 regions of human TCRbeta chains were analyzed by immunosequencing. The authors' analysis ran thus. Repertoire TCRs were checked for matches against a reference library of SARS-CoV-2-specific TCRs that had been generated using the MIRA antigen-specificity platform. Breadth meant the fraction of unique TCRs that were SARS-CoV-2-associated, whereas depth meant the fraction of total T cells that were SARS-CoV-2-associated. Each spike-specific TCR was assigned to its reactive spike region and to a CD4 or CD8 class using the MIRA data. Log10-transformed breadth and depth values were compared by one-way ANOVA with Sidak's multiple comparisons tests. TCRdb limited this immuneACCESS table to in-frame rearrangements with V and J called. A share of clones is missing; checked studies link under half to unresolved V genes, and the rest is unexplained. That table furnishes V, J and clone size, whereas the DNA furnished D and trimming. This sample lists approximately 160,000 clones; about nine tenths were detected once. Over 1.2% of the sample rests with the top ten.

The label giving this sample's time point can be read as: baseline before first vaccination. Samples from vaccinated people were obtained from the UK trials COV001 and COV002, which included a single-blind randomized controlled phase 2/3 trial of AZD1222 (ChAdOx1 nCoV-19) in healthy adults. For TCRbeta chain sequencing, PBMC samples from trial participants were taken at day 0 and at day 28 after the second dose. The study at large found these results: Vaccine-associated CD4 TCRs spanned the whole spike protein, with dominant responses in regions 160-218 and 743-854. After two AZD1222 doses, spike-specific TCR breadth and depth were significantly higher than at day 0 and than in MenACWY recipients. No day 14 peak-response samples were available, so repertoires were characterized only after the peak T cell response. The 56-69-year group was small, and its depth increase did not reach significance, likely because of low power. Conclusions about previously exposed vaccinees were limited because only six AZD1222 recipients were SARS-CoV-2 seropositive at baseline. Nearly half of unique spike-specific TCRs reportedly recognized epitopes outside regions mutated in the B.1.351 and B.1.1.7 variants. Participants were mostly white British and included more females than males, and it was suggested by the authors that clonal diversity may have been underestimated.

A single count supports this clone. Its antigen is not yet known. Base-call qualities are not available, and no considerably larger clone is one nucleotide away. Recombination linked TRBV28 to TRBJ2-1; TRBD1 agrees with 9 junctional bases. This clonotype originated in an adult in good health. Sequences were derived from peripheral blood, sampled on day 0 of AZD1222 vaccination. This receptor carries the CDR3 CASSRDRVGEQFF. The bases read TGTGCCAGCAGTCGGGACAGGGTTGGTGAGCAGTTCTTC.